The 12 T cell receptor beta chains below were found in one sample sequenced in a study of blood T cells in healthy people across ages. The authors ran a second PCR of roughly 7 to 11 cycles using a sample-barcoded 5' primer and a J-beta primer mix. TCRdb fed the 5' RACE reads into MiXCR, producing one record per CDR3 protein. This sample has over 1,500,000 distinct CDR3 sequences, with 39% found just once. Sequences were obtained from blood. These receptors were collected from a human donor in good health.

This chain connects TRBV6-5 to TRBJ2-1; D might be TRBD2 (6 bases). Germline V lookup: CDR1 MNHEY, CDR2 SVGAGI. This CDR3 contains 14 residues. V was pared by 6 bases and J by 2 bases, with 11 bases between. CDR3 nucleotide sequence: TGTGCCAGCAGAGGACTAACCCCCTACAATGAGCAGTTCTTC. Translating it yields CASRGLTPYNEQFF.

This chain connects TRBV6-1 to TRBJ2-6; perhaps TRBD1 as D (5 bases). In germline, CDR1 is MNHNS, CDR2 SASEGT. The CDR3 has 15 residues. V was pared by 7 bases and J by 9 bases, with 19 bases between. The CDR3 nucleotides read TGTGCCAGCAACCAGGGATCAGCTGGTGACAACGTCCTGACTTTC. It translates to CASNQGSAGDNVLTF.

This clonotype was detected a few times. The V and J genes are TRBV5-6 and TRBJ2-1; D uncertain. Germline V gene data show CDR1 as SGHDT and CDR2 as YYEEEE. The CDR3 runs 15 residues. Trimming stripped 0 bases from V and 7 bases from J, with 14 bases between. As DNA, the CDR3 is TGTGCCAGCAGCTTGGCTGGATTTCTTGGGAATGAGCAGTTCTTC. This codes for CASSLAGFLGNEQFF.

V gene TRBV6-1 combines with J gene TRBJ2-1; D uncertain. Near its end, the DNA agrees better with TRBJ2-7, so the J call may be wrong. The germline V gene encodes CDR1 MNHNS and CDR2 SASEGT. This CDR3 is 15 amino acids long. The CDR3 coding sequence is TGTGCCAGCAGTGAAACCAGGTCCAACTACAATGAGCAGTACTTC. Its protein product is CASSETRSNYNEQYF.

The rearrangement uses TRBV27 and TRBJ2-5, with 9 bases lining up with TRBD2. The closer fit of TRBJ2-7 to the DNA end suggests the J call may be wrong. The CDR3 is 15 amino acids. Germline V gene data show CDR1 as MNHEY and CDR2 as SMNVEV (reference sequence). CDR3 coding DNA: TGTGCCAGCAGGCCCCCGGGACTAGCATGGTACGAGCAGTACTTC. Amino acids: CASRPPGLAWYEQYF.

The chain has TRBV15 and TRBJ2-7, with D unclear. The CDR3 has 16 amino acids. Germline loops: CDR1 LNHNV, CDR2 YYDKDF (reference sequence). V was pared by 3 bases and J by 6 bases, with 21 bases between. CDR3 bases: TGTGCCACCAGCAGGTGTTCTTTCACCGCCGCTATCGAGCAGTACTTC. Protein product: CATSRCSFTAAIEQYF.

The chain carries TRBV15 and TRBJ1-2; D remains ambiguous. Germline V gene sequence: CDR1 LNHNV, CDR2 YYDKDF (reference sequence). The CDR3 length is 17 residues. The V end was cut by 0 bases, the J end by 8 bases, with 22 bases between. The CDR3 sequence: CATSRDHEVPYGKGYTF. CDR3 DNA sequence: TGTGCCACCAGCAGAGATCACGAGGTTCCCTACGGAAAGGGCTACACCTTC. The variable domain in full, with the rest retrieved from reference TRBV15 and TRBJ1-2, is DAMVIQNPRYQVTQFGKPVTLSCSQTLNHNVMYWYQQKSSQAPKLLFHYYDKDFNNEADTPDNFQSRRPNTSFCFLDIRSPGLGDTAMYLCATSRDHEVPYGKGYTFGSGTRLTVV.

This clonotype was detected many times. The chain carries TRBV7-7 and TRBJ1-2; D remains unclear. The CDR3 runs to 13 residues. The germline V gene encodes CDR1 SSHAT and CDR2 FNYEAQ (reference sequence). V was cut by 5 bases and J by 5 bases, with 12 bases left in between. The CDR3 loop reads CASSPGNGYGYTF. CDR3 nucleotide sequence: TGTGCCAGCAGCCCCGGGAATGGGTATGGCTACACCTTC.

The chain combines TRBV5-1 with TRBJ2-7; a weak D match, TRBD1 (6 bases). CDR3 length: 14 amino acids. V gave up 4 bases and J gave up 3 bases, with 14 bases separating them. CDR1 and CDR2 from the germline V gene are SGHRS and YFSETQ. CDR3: CASSVYRVGYEQYF. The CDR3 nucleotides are TGCGCCAGCAGCGTCTACAGGGTTGGCTACGAGCAGTACTTC.

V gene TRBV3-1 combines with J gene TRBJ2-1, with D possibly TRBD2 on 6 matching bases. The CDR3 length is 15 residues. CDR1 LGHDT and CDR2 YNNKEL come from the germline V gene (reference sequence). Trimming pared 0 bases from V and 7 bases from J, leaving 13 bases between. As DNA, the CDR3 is TGTGCCAGCAGCCAAGATTTTGGGACTCAAAATGAGCAGTTCTTC. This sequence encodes CASSQDFGTQNEQFF.

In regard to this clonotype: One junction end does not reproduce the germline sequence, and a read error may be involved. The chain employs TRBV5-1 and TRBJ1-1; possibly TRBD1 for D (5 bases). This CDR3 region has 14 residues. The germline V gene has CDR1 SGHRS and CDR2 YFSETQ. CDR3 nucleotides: TGCGCCGGCAGCTCCGGGGGGTGGAACACTGAAGCTTTCTTT. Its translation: CAGSSGGWNTEAFF.

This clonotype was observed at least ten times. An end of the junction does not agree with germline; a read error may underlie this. The CDR3 region is CASSLSNEQFF. The CDR3 DNA reads as TGTGCCAGCAGCTTAAGTAATGAGCAGTTCTTC. The chain recombines TRBV5-1 with TRBJ2-1; unclear D gene. The CDR3 consists of 11 residues. Germline CDR1 is SGHRS and CDR2 is YFSETQ.